These T cell receptor beta chains were read from a single sample in a study of blood T cell repertoires in COVID-19. Measured with immunoSEQ multiplex PCR; TCRdb has only the in-frame clones, and not every one. The table shows 200,000 to 300,000 clones, with approximately 90% occurring only once. The sample taken for sequencing was peripheral blood. Every receptor here comes from a woman between 40 and 50 years old who had recovered from COVID-19. Both conserved end residues are part of each CDR3. The order of the fields is V gene, J gene, D gene, clone size, CDR3 DNA, CDR3 protein. The D gene is left open where the match is weak. Rows give clone size only sometimes, using once, few, many, or a class for an expanded clone.

>TRBV6-2/TRBV6-3|TRBJ2-6|TRBD2|.
TGTGCCAGCAGTTACCAGGGACTAGGTCGTAACTCTGGGGCCAACGTCCTGACTTTC
CASSYQGLGRNSGANVLTF
>TRBV12-5|TRBJ2-5|TRBD1|.
TGTGCTAGTGGTTTGGTACGTAGTCAGGGGGCCCCCCAAGAGACCCAGTACTTC
CASGLVRSQGAPQETQYF
>TRBV9|TRBJ1-1|TRBD1|.
TGTGCCAGCAGCGTAGCTCCCACAGGGGGCCTGATGAACACTGAAGCTTTCTTT
CASSVAPTGGLMNTEAFF
>TRBV9|TRBJ2-7|.|.
TGTGCCAGCAGCGTAGGAGGGGGTACGGGCGAGCAGTACTTC
CASSVGGGTGEQYF
>TRBV7-2|TRBJ2-5|.|.
TGTGCCAGCAGCTTACTTTCGGGGGTGGGCCAAGAGACCCAGTACTTC
CASSLLSGVGQETQYF
>TRBV3-1/TRBV3-2|TRBJ1-1|.|.
TGTGCCAGCCGGGGAGAGGCGAACACTGAAGCTTTCTTT
CASRGEANTEAFF
>TRBV5-1|TRBJ2-1|.|.
TGCGCCAGCAAAGAGACTAGTCCCTACAATGAGCAGTTCTTC
CASKETSPYNEQFF
>TRBV2|TRBJ2-1|TRBD2|.
TGTGCCAGCAGACCTAGCGGGAGGGCCTATGAGCAGTTCTTC
CASRPSGRAYEQFF
>TRBV10-3|TRBJ2-1|.|.
TGTGCCATCAGTGGGGGGGGCCCCTCCTACAATGAGCAGTTCTTC
CAISGGGPSYNEQFF
>TRBV11-2|TRBJ2-4|TRBD2|.
TGTGCCAGCAGCTTACTAGCGGGAGGGCTGGACATTCAGTACTTC
CASSLLAGGLDIQYF
>TRBV12-3/TRBV12-4|TRBJ2-1|.|.
TGTGCCAGCAGTTTTGGGGGGAAGAATGAGCAGTTCTTC
CASSFGGKNEQFF
>TRBV19|TRBJ2-4|.|.
TGTGCCAGTGGGCCCCTAGCCAAAAACATTCAGTACTTC
CASGPLAKNIQYF
>TRBV10-1|TRBJ1-1|.|few
TGCGCCAGCAGTGAAGGCAGGGTGGGCACTGAAGCTTTCTTT
CASSEGRVGTEAFF
>TRBV7-2|TRBJ2-6|.|once
TGTGCCAGCACCCTGGGGGGGGCGCCAAGCTCTGGGGCCAACGTCCTGACTTTC
CASTLGGAPSSGANVLTF
>TRBV18|TRBJ1-1|TRBD1|.
TGTGCCAGCTCACCGGGACAGGGGATGAACACTGAAGCTTTCTTT
CASSPGQGMNTEAFF
>TRBV19|TRBJ1-5|TRBD1|.
TGTGCCAGTTGTAGACAGGGCCTCAATCAGCCCCAGCATTTT
CASCRQGLNQPQHF
>TRBV28|TRBJ2-7|TRBD1|.
TGTGCCACCACGACAGGGGCCGCCGTTGGGCAGTACTTC
CATTTGAAVGQYF
>TRBV9|TRBJ1-1|TRBD1|.
TGTGCCAGCAGCTACAGACAGGGCGGGTACACTGAAGCTTTCTTT
CASSYRQGGYTEAFF
>TRBV19|TRBJ1-1|.|.
TGTGCCAGTAGTATGTGGCCTTTTGAAGCTTTCTTT
CASSMWPFEAFF
>TRBV4-3|TRBJ2-5|.|.
TGCGCCAGCAGCCAAGGGGTTGGGGGGGCAGAGACCCAGTACTTC
CASSQGVGGAETQYF
>TRBV9|TRBJ2-7|TRBD1|.
TGTGCCAGCAGCGTAGCTTGGGACAGGGCGTACGAGCAGTACTTC
CASSVAWDRAYEQYF
>TRBV27|TRBJ1-1|.|.
TGTGCCAGCAGTCCGCACATCGTCACTGAAGCTTTCTTT
CASSPHIVTEAFF
>TRBV2|TRBJ2-2|TRBD1|.
TGTGCCAGCGGGAGGGACAGGGTGGGGCCCGGGGAGCTGTTTTTT
CASGRDRVGPGELFF
>TRBV5-4|TRBJ2-1|TRBD2|.
TGTGCCAGCAGCTTGGGACTAGCGGGCCCAGGGGAGCAGTTCTTC
CASSLGLAGPGEQFF
>TRBV11-3|TRBJ1-1|TRBD1|.
TGTGCCAGCAGCCTTCGGGACAGGGGGAACACTGAAGCTTTCTTT
CASSLRDRGNTEAFF
>TRBV10-3|TRBJ2-3|.|.
TGTGCCACCGGGGGCACAGATACGCAGTATTTT
CATGGTDTQYF
>TRBV5-6|TRBJ1-4|.|.
TGTGCCAGCAGCCCCGGGGGGTCAACTAATGAAAAACTGTTTTTT
CASSPGGSTNEKLFF
>TRBV11-3|TRBJ2-3|.|.
TGTGCCAGCAGCTTTTCGGGTGTTGGCACAGATACGCAGTATTTT
CASSFSGVGTDTQYF
>TRBV6-5|TRBJ1-2|.|.
TGTGCCAGCAGTTACTCGACGGGTATCTATGGCTACACCTTC
CASSYSTGIYGYTF
>TRBV6-5|TRBJ2-2|.|.
TGTGCCAGCAGTTACGAGACTCGCCCGAACACCGGGGAGCTGTTTTTT
CASSYETRPNTGELFF
>TRBV12-3/TRBV12-4|TRBJ2-5|.|.
TGTGCCAGCAGTTTAACTAGCAGGGAGACCCAGTACTTC
CASSLTSRETQYF
>TRBV19|TRBJ1-5|.|few
TGTGCCAGTAGTAGGGGAGGGGATCAGCCCCAGCATTTT
CASSRGGDQPQHF
>TRBV30|TRBJ2-6|TRBD2|.
TGTGCCTGGAGTGCCCAGTTGGGTGGGAGGGCCGTCCTGACTTTC
CAWSAQLGGRAVLTF
>TRBV30|TRBJ1-4|.|.
TGTGCCTGGAGTGCAGGGCCAATTAATGAAAAACTGTTTTTT
CAWSAGPINEKLFF
>TRBV11-3|TRBJ2-5|.|.
TGTGCCAGCAGCCCCCAAACCACAGGGGAGACCCAGTACTTC
CASSPQTTGETQYF
>TRBV7-9|TRBJ1-1|TRBD1|.
TGTGCCAGCGGGCGGCAGGGGGTTGACACTGAAGCTTTCTTT
CASGRQGVDTEAFF
>TRBV4-2|TRBJ2-1|TRBD2|.
TGTGCCAGCAGCCAAGCGGGTAGCGGGAGCTTGGATGAGCAGTTCTTC
CASSQAGSGSLDEQFF
>TRBV6-6|TRBJ2-2|.|.
TGTGCCAGCAAAGGTCCAGGTACCCCCCCCGGGGAGCTGTTTTTT
CASKGPGTPPGELFF
>TRBV7-9|TRBJ1-2|.|.
TGTGCCAGCAGGCCCGGGAGTACCTATGGCTACACCTTC
CASRPGSTYGYTF
>TRBV27|TRBJ1-2|TRBD1|.
TGTGCCAGCACCCGAGACAGGGGGGTGTCGGGCTACACCTTC
CASTRDRGVSGYTF
>TRBV14|TRBJ2-1|TRBD2|.
TGTGCCAGCAGCCCCAACCCGGGACTAGCGGGAGGGCCAAGGTACAATGAGCAGTTCTTC
CASSPNPGLAGGPRYNEQFF
>TRBV19|TRBJ1-4|TRBD1|.
TGTGCCAGTAGGTCCCGGGACAGGGTTGAAAAACTGTTTTTT
CASRSRDRVEKLFF
>TRBV6-5|TRBJ1-1|.|.
TGTGCCAGCAGTTACGTACAGATGAACACTGAAGCTTTCTTT
CASSYVQMNTEAFF
>TRBV5-1|TRBJ2-2|TRBD1|.
TGCGCCAGCAGCTTGGCAGGGGGCGACACCGGGGAGCTGTTTTTT
CASSLAGGDTGELFF
>TRBV5-1|TRBJ1-5|.|once
TGCGCCAGCAGCTTGGGCGAGGATCAGCCCCAGCATTTT
CASSLGEDQPQHF
>TRBV7-2|TRBJ2-5|TRBD2|.
TGTGCCAGCAGCCCGAGTAGCGGGAGGGCCGGGGAGACCCAGTACTTC
CASSPSSGRAGETQYF
>TRBV25-1|TRBJ2-3|.|.
TGTGCCAGCGCGGGGTACACAGATACGCAGTATTTT
CASAGYTDTQYF
>TRBV7-9|TRBJ2-5|.|.
TGTGCCAGCACCCCGGGGGTGACCTCTGAGGAGACCCAGTACTTC
CASTPGVTSEETQYF
>TRBV29-1|TRBJ1-1|.|few
TGCAGCGCCACATCGGAGTTGAACACTGAAGCTTTCTTT
CSATSELNTEAFF
>TRBV20-1|TRBJ2-3|TRBD2|once
TGCAGTGCTAGTGGCCTAGCGGGAGGGCCGGCAGATACGCAGTATTTT
CSASGLAGGPADTQYF
>TRBV18|TRBJ1-1|.|.
TGTGCCAGCTCACCCTCGGGGCAGGGGACTGAAGCTTTCTTT
CASSPSGQGTEAFF
>TRBV6-1|TRBJ2-7|.|.
TGTGCCAGCAGTGAAGGGACAGAGTACGAGCAGTACTTC
CASSEGTEYEQYF
>TRBV5-1|TRBJ2-3|.|.
TGCGCCAGCGGGAGAGGACCAGGCACAGATACGCAGTATTTT
CASGRGPGTDTQYF
>TRBV27|TRBJ2-1|TRBD1|.
TGTGCCAGCAGCCAAACAGGGGAGCGCTCCTACAATGAGCAGTTCTTC
CASSQTGERSYNEQFF
>TRBV19|TRBJ1-5|TRBD1|.
TGTGCCAGTAGTATCCTGGGACAGGGGGCGAGTCAGCCCCAGCATTTT
CASSILGQGASQPQHF